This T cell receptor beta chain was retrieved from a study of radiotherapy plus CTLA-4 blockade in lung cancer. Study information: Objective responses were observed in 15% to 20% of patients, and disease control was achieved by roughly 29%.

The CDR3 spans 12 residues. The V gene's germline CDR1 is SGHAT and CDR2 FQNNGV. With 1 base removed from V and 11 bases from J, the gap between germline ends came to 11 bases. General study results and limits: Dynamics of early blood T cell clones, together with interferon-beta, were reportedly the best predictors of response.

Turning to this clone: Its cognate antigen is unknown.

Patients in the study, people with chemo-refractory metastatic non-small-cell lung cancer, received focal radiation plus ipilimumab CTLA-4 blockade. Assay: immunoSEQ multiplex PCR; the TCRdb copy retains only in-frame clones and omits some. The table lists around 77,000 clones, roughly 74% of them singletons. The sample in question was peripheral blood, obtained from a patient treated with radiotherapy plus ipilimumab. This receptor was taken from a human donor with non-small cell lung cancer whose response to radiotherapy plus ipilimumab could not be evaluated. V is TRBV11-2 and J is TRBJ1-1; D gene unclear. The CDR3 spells CASSLVMTTAFF. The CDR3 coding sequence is TGTGCCAGCAGCTTAGTTATGACAACGGCTTTCTTT.